Each of the 17 T cell receptor beta chains below was sequenced from the same sample in a study of blood T cell repertoires in COVID-19. TCRdb's table, derived via immunoSEQ multiplex PCR, lists solely in-frame clones and lacks some. The table records 120,000 or so clones, around 83% of them present only once. Material for sequencing was peripheral blood. The receptor source for this set is a man between 60 and 70 years old with acute or convalescent COVID-19.

The rearrangement joins TRBV7-3 to TRBJ1-3; TRBD1 matches at 7 bases. The germline CDR1 and CDR2 sequences are SGHTA and FQGTGA. This CDR3 spans 13 amino acids. V was clipped by 4 bases and J by 4 bases; unmatched bases: 1. The CDR3 DNA sequence: TGTGCCAGCAGCTCGGGACAGGGAAACACCATATATTTT. Translating gives CASSSGQGNTIYF.

The chain carries TRBV7-2 and TRBJ1-2; D unresolved. This CDR3 has 16 residues. Trimming left V 5 bases short and J 4 bases short, with 20 bases between. Germline V gene data show CDR1 as SGHTA and CDR2 as FQGNSA. The CDR3 loop is CASSSRDRVTLYGYTF. The CDR3 DNA sequence: TGTGCCAGCAGCAGTAGAGACCGGGTAACCCTCTATGGCTACACCTTC.

The chain has TRBV10-3 and TRBJ1-2; no reliable D call. V was trimmed by 8 bases and J by 2 bases, leaving 12 bases between them. Germline loops: CDR1 ENHRY, CDR2 SYGVKD. The CDR3 length is 13 residues. CDR3 in amino acids: CAIGKRENYGYTF. CDR3 DNA: TGTGCCATCGGTAAACGGGAGAACTATGGCTACACCTTC.

This clone has a single count. The CDR3 here is CSVGSLGANVLTF. DNA for the CDR3: TGCAGCGTTGGTTCTCTGGGGGCCAACGTCCTGACTTTC. The rearrangement uses TRBV29-1 and TRBJ2-6; no clear D. Trimming removed 4 bases from V and 4 bases from J, with 8 bases in between. The length of the CDR3 is 13 residues. The germline CDR1 and CDR2 sequences are SQVTM and ANQGSEA.

CDR3 nucleotide sequence: TGCGCCAGCAGCGACCCGGGGGGATCCTACGAGCAGTACTTC. This encodes CASSDPGGSYEQYF. The chain has TRBV5-1 and TRBJ2-7; 7 bases agree with TRBD2. This CDR3 is built from 14 residues. V trimming: 4 bases; J trimming: 1 base; junction bases outside the gene matches: 5. Germline CDR1 reads SGHRS; CDR2 reads YFSETQ.

The chain employs TRBV12-3 or TRBV12-4 and TRBJ1-1; no firm D call. The CDR3 contains 13 residues. V gave up 3 bases and J gave up 0 bases, with 5 bases separating them. CDR3 sequence: CASSLNLNTEAFF. CDR3 in DNA: TGTGCCAGCAGTTTGAACTTGAACACTGAAGCTTTCTTT.

This clone occurred a few times. This chain uses TRBV5-1 with TRBJ1-2, with 9 positions matching TRBD1. The V segment lost 2 bases and the J segment 7 bases; nucleotides outside the gene matches: 9. Germline loops: CDR1 SGHRS, CDR2 YFSETQ. CDR3 length: 15 residues. The CDR3 here is CASSFRQGDPRGYTF. The CDR3 nucleotides read TGCGCCAGCAGCTTCAGACAGGGGGACCCCCGTGGCTACACCTTC. Together with reference TRBV5-1 and TRBJ1-2, the CDR3 gives the full variable domain: KAGVTQTPRYLIKTRGQQVTLSCSPISGHRSVSWYQQTPGQGLQFLFEYFSETQRNKGNFPGRFSGRQFSNSRSEMNVSTLELGDSALYLCASSFRQGDPRGYTFGSGTRLTVV.

The chain employs TRBV27 and TRBJ1-1, with a tentative D call TRBD1 (5 bases). The length of the CDR3 is 16 residues. In germline, CDR1 is MNHEY, CDR2 SMNVEV (reference sequence). V dropped 6 bases and J dropped 0 bases, with 17 bases sitting between them. DNA of the CDR3: TGTGCCAGCAGCCCTTCGGCAGGGACTGTGAACACTGAAGCTTTCTTT. Its protein is CASSPSAGTVNTEAFF.

This chain joins TRBV19 and TRBJ1-1; possible D gene TRBD1, 5 bases. The CDR3 length is 14 residues. The V gene lost 5 bases and the J gene lost 5 bases, with 15 bases spanning the gap. Looked up from germline, CDR1 is LNHDA and CDR2 is SQIVND (reference sequence). The CDR3 DNA sequence: TGTGCCAGTAGTGTACGACAGCGGGGGACTGAAGCTTTCTTT. Translated, it gives CASSVRQRGTEAFF.

The chain carries TRBV4-1 and TRBJ2-5; 15 nucleotides agree with TRBD2. Germline V gene lookup returns CDR1 MGHRA and CDR2 YSYEKL. There are 16 residues in the CDR3. Trimming removed 1 base from V and 7 bases from J; junction bases left unmatched: 4. CDR3 region: CASSQGGGLAGGTQYF. CDR3 coding DNA: TGCGCCAGCAGCCAAGGAGGGGGACTAGCGGGAGGGACCCAGTACTTC.

V and J are TRBV4-1 and TRBJ2-2; D perhaps matches TRBD2 (6 bases). The CDR3 sequence is 14 residues long. The germline V and J ends were trimmed by 2 bases and 6 bases, with 10 bases remaining between them. Germline CDR1 and CDR2: MGHRA and YSYEKL. The DNA of the CDR3 is TGCGCCAGCAGCCAATCGCGGGGCCCCGGGGAGCTGTTTTTT. It encodes CASSQSRGPGELFF.

CDR3 nucleotides: TGCGCCAGCAGCTTGTGGGGGCCTCTAATGAACACTGAAGCTTTCTTT. Translated, it gives CASSLWGPLMNTEAFF. J is TRBJ1-1 and V is TRBV5-1, with D possibly matching TRBD1 (6 bases). The V end lost 1 base, the J end lost 0 bases, and 13 bases lay between the germline ends. The CDR3 consists of 16 residues. Germline V gene sequence: CDR1 SGHRS, CDR2 YFSETQ.

CDR3 region: CATSRDLGGNTEAFF. DNA of the CDR3: TGTGCCACCAGCAGAGATCTCGGGGGGAACACTGAAGCTTTCTTT. The rearrangement links TRBV15 to TRBJ1-1, with D maybe TRBD1 (5 bases). V was shortened by 0 bases and J by 1 base, with 9 bases between the two germline ends. CDR3 length: 15 amino acids. CDR1 is LNHNV and CDR2 is YYDKDF in the germline V gene (reference sequence). Full variable domain (outside the CDR3, taken from reference TRBV15 and TRBJ1-1): DAMVIQNPRYQVTQFGKPVTLSCSQTLNHNVMYWYQQKSSQAPKLLFHYYDKDFNNEADTPDNFQSRRPNTSFCFLDIRSPGLGDTAMYLCATSRDLGGNTEAFFGQGTRLTVV.

The chain carries TRBV18 and TRBJ2-3; D possibly corresponds to TRBD2 (5 bases). The germline V gene encodes CDR1 KGHSH and CDR2 LQKENI. CDR3 length: 14 residues. V was clipped by 4 bases and J by 1 base, with 9 bases between them. CDR3 nucleotides: TGTGCCAGCTCACTTTCGAGGGGCACAGATACGCAGTATTTT. It translates to CASSLSRGTDTQYF.

This clone showed up just a few times. This chain joins TRBV6-4 and TRBJ2-3; 9 bases are shared with TRBD2. The CDR3 contains 16 residues. J lost 4 bases, V lost 5 bases, and 10 bases had no gene match. Germline V lookup: CDR1 MRHNA, CDR2 SNTAGT. The CDR3, as DNA: TGTGCCAGCAGTCCCGGGTTAGCGGGAGATGCAGATACGCAGTATTTT. Translation gives CASSPGLAGDADTQYF.

This clone was seen a single time. The chain is built from TRBV27 and TRBJ2-7; TRBD2 agrees at 9 bases. Germline trimming cut 3 bases from V and 0 bases from J; bases unmatched to any gene: 6. CDR3 size: 16 residues. Germline assignment: CDR1 MNHEY and CDR2 SMNVEV (reference sequence). In DNA form, the CDR3 reads TGTGCCAGCAGTTTGATCGGTAGCGGGAGCTCCTACGAGCAGTACTTC. This encodes CASSLIGSGSSYEQYF.

The chain uses TRBV19 and TRBJ2-1, with TRBD1 matching 8 bases. CDR1 is LNHDA and CDR2 is SQIVND in the germline V gene (reference sequence). V shed 6 bases, J shed 8 bases, and the junction held 3 bases outside the gene matches. This CDR3 is 12 amino acids long. The chain's CDR3 is CASSPDRDEQFF. The CDR3 DNA is TGTGCCAGTAGCCCGGACAGGGATGAGCAGTTCTTC.